One sample yielded the 28 T cell receptor beta chains listed below, sequenced in a study of cytomegalovirus exposure and HLA in healthy donors. The PCR had 60 Vbeta and 13 Jbeta primers. Generated by immunoSEQ multiplex PCR, the TCRdb table keeps only in-frame clones and is missing some. This table has approximately 220,000 clones, 76% appearing once. Sequencing was performed on PBMCs. These receptors were taken from a man in his late teens or twenties in good health and CMV-seronegative.

This chain joins TRBV7-9 and TRBJ2-2; tentative D call: TRBD1 (5 bases). The CDR3 covers 14 residues. Germline lookup yields CDR1 SEHNR and CDR2 FQNEAQ (reference sequence). The V end was cut by 2 bases, the J end by 1 base, with 5 bases between. The CDR3 spells CASSLTGNTGELFF. The CDR3 DNA sequence: TGTGCCAGCAGCTTAACAGGGAACACCGGGGAGCTGTTTTTT.

This clone showed up just a few times. The chain links TRBV25-1 to TRBJ1-1; the D is unclear. The CDR3 contains 13 residues. Germline V CDR1 and CDR2: MGHDK, SYGVNS. The V gene lost 5 bases and the J gene lost 6 bases, with 13 bases spanning the gap. As DNA, the CDR3 is TGTGCCAGCAGTCTCTACAGTCGATCTGAAGCTTTCTTT. Amino acid sequence: CASSLYSRSEAFF.

The CDR3 DNA reads TGTGCCAGCAGCGGACACGCTTTTACCTATGGCTACACCTTC. Translated, it gives CASSGHAFTYGYTF. The chain uses TRBV6-1 and TRBJ1-2; D may be TRBD1 (5 bases). Germline lookup yields CDR1 MNHNS and CDR2 SASEGT. The CDR3 spans 14 residues. The germline V and J ends were trimmed by 6 bases and 4 bases, with 15 bases remaining between them.

The chain carries TRBV5-5 and TRBJ2-2; D possibly corresponds to TRBD1 (5 bases). Trimming pared 1 base from V and 3 bases from J, leaving 10 bases between. This CDR3 has 15 residues. Germline CDR1 and CDR2: SGHKS and YYEKEE (reference sequence). The CDR3 sequence: CASSLQQVHTGELFF. CDR3 DNA sequence: TGTGCCAGCAGCTTGCAACAGGTTCACACCGGGGAGCTGTTTTTT.

This chain uses TRBV11-2 with TRBJ2-6; 7 bases are a match to TRBD1. Germline CDR1 SGHAT, CDR2 FQNNGV. The CDR3 is 18 residues long. The J segment lost 3 bases and the V segment lost 5 bases, leaving 13 bases of the junction unmatched. In DNA, the CDR3 is TGTGCCAGCAGCGGTGGGGACAGTTGGCTGGGTGGGGCCAACGTCCTGACTTTC. Amino acid sequence: CASSGGDSWLGGANVLTF.

The V and J genes are TRBV10-3 and TRBJ2-1; 7 positions match TRBD2. The CDR3 totals 13 residues. V lost 5 bases and J lost 9; bases outside the gene matches: 7. Germline V CDR1 and CDR2: ENHRY, SYGVKD. The CDR3 DNA is TGTGCCATCAGTAGCGGGGAAAGCCCTGAGCAGTTCTTC. Translating gives CAISSGESPEQFF.

This clone has a single count. The rearrangement joins TRBV9 to TRBJ2-2, with 8 nucleotides matching TRBD2. After removal of 0 bases from V and 6 bases from J, the junction contained 13 bases not matched to a gene. Germline loops: CDR1 SGDLS, CDR2 YYNGEE. The CDR3 spans 18 residues. The DNA for the CDR3 is TGTGCCAGCAGCGTAGCTCCAGCCGGAGCGGGAGTACCCGGGGAGCTGTTTTTT. Amino acid sequence: CASSVAPAGAGVPGELFF. The whole variable domain, remainder taken from reference TRBV9 and TRBJ2-2, is DSGVTQTPKHLITATGQRVTLRCSPRSGDLSVYWYQQSLDQGLQFLIQYYNGEERAKGNILERFSAQQFPDLHSELNLSSLELGDSALYFCASSVAPAGAGVPGELFFGEGSRLTVL.

The V call is TRBV2, the J call TRBJ1-2, with D perhaps TRBD1 (5 bases). The V end lost 6 bases, the J end lost 4 bases, and 12 bases lay between the germline ends. CDR1 is SNHLY and CDR2 is FYNNEI in the germline V gene. This CDR3 contains 13 residues. CDR3 bases: TGTGCCAGCAGCGACGACAGCCCCTATGGCTACACCTTC. Protein: CASSDDSPYGYTF.

The chain is built from TRBV6-4 and TRBJ2-1; TRBD2 matches 14 bases. The length of the CDR3 is 16 residues. Germline CDR1 reads MRHNA; CDR2 reads SNTAGT. The trim removed 3 bases at V and 6 bases at J, leaving 4 bases unmatched. CDR3 sequence (DNA): TGTGCCAGCAGTGAAAGGGGACTAGCGGGAGTCAATGAGCAGTTCTTC. Translation gives CASSERGLAGVNEQFF.

A few counts support this clone. The junction and the germline gene differ at one end; a read error may be behind it. V usage is TRBV10-3 and J usage is TRBJ1-3, with 9 bases matching TRBD1. The CDR3 contains 15 residues. Germline CDR1 and CDR2: ENHRY and SYGVKD. CDR3 DNA sequence: TGTGCCAGCAGTGAAAAGACAGGGGGTGGAAACACCATATATTTT. As protein: CASSEKTGGGNTIYF.

The genes are TRBV2 and TRBJ2-2; D might be TRBD1 (6 bases). From germline, CDR1 is SNHLY and CDR2 FYNNEI. The CDR3 is made up of 14 amino acids. Deletions cut 5 bases from V and 1 base from J, with 8 bases between. CDR3: CASSQQGNTGELFF. The CDR3 DNA follows: TGTGCCAGCAGTCAACAGGGGAACACCGGGGAGCTGTTTTTT.

This clone has a handful of counts. This sequence joins TRBV5-1 and TRBJ2-3; 9 bases align to TRBD2. This CDR3 is 17 amino acids long. V was pared by 4 bases and J by 0 bases, with 9 bases of the junction left unmatched. Germline CDR1 SGHRS, CDR2 YFSETQ. CDR3 amino acids: CASSPKTSGTSTDTQYF. The DNA for the CDR3 is TGCGCCAGCAGCCCCAAGACTAGCGGTACTAGCACAGATACGCAGTATTTT.

This clone was seen a handful of times. The chain recombines TRBV28 with TRBJ2-7; 12 bases match TRBD2. This CDR3 comprises 15 residues. Losses at the gene ends were 8 bases for V and 1 base for J; bases not matched to a gene: 6. CDR1 is MDHEN and CDR2 is SYDVKM in the germline V gene. The chain's CDR3 is CASLPTSGGSYEQYF. CDR3 bases: TGTGCCAGCCTCCCGACTAGCGGGGGATCCTACGAGCAGTACTTC.

The chain employs TRBV4-1 and TRBJ2-5; tentatively, D is TRBD1 (6 bases). There are 14 residues in the CDR3. The V end was cut by 0 bases, the J end by 4 bases, with 9 bases between. Germline V gene lookup returns CDR1 MGHRA and CDR2 YSYEKL. CDR3: CASSQDLGGETQYF. CDR3 DNA sequence: TGCGCCAGCAGCCAAGATTTAGGGGGAGAGACCCAGTACTTC.

The rearrangement uses TRBV28 and TRBJ2-5; D is uncertain. The CDR3 totals 14 residues. Trimming removed 3 bases at V and 2 bases at J, with 10 bases between. Germline values: CDR1 MDHEN, CDR2 SYDVKM. DNA for the CDR3: TGTGCCAGCAGTTTTTCCCAGGCTCAAGAGACCCAGTACTTC. It yields the protein CASSFSQAQETQYF. The full variable domain, rest sourced from reference TRBV28 and TRBJ2-5, is DVKVTQSSRYLVKRTGEKVFLECVQDMDHENMFWYRQDPGLGLRLIYFSYDVKMKEKGDIPEGYSVSREKKERFSLILESASTNQTSMYLCASSFSQAQETQYFGPGTRLLVL.

Here the CDR3 reads CATKGAGGGNTQYF. CDR3 DNA sequence: TGTGCCACCAAGGGGGCGGGGGGAGGAAATACGCAGTATTTT. V is TRBV15 and J is TRBJ2-3; D is possibly TRBD2 (8 bases). Looked up from germline, CDR1 is LNHNV and CDR2 is YYDKDF (reference sequence). The ends were cut back, 7 bases at V and 7 bases at J, with 18 bases in the middle. The CDR3 is 14 residues long. The whole variable domain, filled in from reference TRBV15 and TRBJ2-3, reads DAMVIQNPRYQVTQFGKPVTLSCSQTLNHNVMYWYQQKSSQAPKLLFHYYDKDFNNEADTPDNFQSRRPNTSFCFLDIRSPGLGDTAMYLCATKGAGGGNTQYFGPGTRLTVL.

This chain connects TRBV7-9 to TRBJ2-1, with D perhaps matching TRBD2 (6 bases). The V gene lost 4 bases and the J gene lost 8 bases, with 15 bases spanning the gap. The CDR3 totals 14 residues. Germline V CDR1 and CDR2: SEHNR, FQNEAQ (reference sequence). The CDR3 nucleotides read TGTGCCAGCAGCTCAGGGATAGGACTACATGAGCAGTTCTTC. Translation gives CASSSGIGLHEQFF.

V usage is TRBV13 and J usage is TRBJ2-2; 12 bases are shared with TRBD2. CDR1 is PRHDT, CDR2 FYEKMQ, per germline (reference sequence). The CDR3 extends over 17 amino acids. J was trimmed by 3 bases and V by 5 bases; bases with no gene match: 7. This CDR3 reads CASSETSGSGYTGELFF. CDR3 in DNA: TGTGCCAGCAGCGAGACTAGCGGGAGTGGGTACACCGGGGAGCTGTTTTTT.

This clone has a handful of counts. This sequence joins TRBV19 and TRBJ2-1, with 8 bases aligning to TRBD1. The J segment lost 6 bases and the V segment lost 3 bases, leaving 7 bases of the junction unmatched. The CDR3 runs to 15 residues. Looked up from germline, CDR1 is LNHDA and CDR2 is SQIVND (reference sequence). The CDR3 region is CASSIFIGQGNEQFF. CDR3 nucleotide sequence: TGTGCCAGTAGTATTTTTATAGGACAGGGCAATGAGCAGTTCTTC. Looking up the rest from reference TRBV19 and TRBJ2-1 gives the full variable domain: DGGITQSPKYLFRKEGQNVTLSCEQNLNHDAMYWYRQDPGQGLRLIYYSQIVNDFQKGDIAEGYSVSREKKESFPLTVTSAQKNPTAFYLCASSIFIGQGNEQFFGPGTRLTVL.

The DNA of the CDR3 is TGCAGCGTTGTTCCCGGGGATAGATACGAGCAGTACTTC. Translation: CSVVPGDRYEQYF. The V call is TRBV29-1, the J call TRBJ2-7; maybe TRBD2 (5 bases). The V end lost 4 bases, the J end lost 4 bases, and 14 bases lay between the germline ends. The CDR3 contains 13 residues. CDR1 is SQVTM, CDR2 ANQGSEA, per germline.

V gene TRBV28 combines with J gene TRBJ2-7, with D maybe TRBD1 (5 bases). Per the germline V gene, CDR1 is MDHEN and CDR2 is SYDVKM. V was cut by 6 bases and J by 2 bases, with 17 bases left in between. This CDR3 is built from 15 residues. The CDR3 DNA follows: TGTGCCAGCAGCTCAAACACAGGAGTAACCTACGAGCAGTACTTC. Its protein product is CASSSNTGVTYEQYF.

This clone was found once. This chain connects TRBV7-2 to TRBJ1-6, with 9 bases identical to TRBD1. The CDR3 length is 14 residues. The trim removed 5 bases at V and 7 bases at J, leaving 3 bases unmatched. Germline V lookup: CDR1 SGHTA, CDR2 FQGNSA. The CDR3 DNA sequence: TGTGCCAGCAGCCCGGGACAGGGAAATTCACCCCTCCACTTT. Translated: CASSPGQGNSPLHF.

The chain carries TRBV4-1 and TRBJ1-2, with D unclear. Germline assignment: CDR1 MGHRA and CDR2 YSYEKL. V shed 0 bases and J shed 7 bases, with 18 bases lying between them. This CDR3 is built from 16 residues. The CDR3 reads CASSQDQVVMASGYTF. The CDR3 nucleotides read TGCGCCAGCAGCCAAGATCAGGTGGTAATGGCGAGTGGCTACACCTTC.

V gene TRBV10-2 combines with J gene TRBJ1-1; 7 bases map to TRBD1. V lost 7 bases to trimming and J lost 5 bases; unmatched junction nucleotides: 7. Germline CDR1 reads WSHSY; CDR2 reads SAAADI. The CDR3 has 13 residues. The CDR3 bases are TGCGCCAGCAAACAAACAGGGGAAACTGAAGCTTTCTTT. It codes for CASKQTGETEAFF.

This sequence joins TRBV6-1 and TRBJ1-6; TRBD1 matches 9 bases. V lost 10 bases, J lost 7 bases, and 8 bases stayed unmatched. Germline V gives CDR1 MNHNS, CDR2 SASEGT. CDR3 size: 14 residues. In nucleotides, the CDR3 is TGTGCCACCAGCAGACAGGGGGGAAATTCACCCCTCCACTTT. Its translation: CATSRQGGNSPLHF.

The chain employs TRBV4-1 and TRBJ1-4; maybe TRBD1 (5 bases). The CDR3 spans 15 residues. The germline V and J ends were trimmed by 7 bases and 0 bases, with 12 bases remaining between them. Germline-derived CDR1 and CDR2 are MGHRA and YSYEKL. CDR3 sequence: CASTITGTTNEKLFF. The CDR3 region has the DNA TGCGCCAGCACCATAACAGGAACAACTAATGAAAAACTGTTTTTT.

The chain recombines TRBV30 with TRBJ2-5; TRBD1 matches at 8 bases. Unmatched junction bases numbered 2, after V lost 1 base and J lost 1 base. Germline CDR1 is GTSNPN and CDR2 is SVGIG (reference sequence). CDR3 length: 14 amino acids. CDR3 loop: CAWSGDRTQETQYF. The CDR3 region has the DNA TGTGCCTGGAGTGGGGACAGGACCCAAGAGACCCAGTACTTC. The full variable domain, with the rest looked up from reference TRBV30 and TRBJ2-5, is SQTIHQWPATLVQPVGSPLSLECTVEGTSNPNLYWYRQAAGRGLQLLFYSVGIGQISSEVPQNLSASRPQDRQFILSSKKLLLSDSGFYLCAWSGDRTQETQYFGPGTRLLVL.

The rearrangement links TRBV7-3 to TRBJ2-5; TRBD2 matches at 14 bases. There are 15 residues in the CDR3. After removal of 3 bases from V and 4 bases from J, the junction contained 1 base not matched to a gene. CDR1 and CDR2 from the germline V gene are SGHTA and FQGTGA. The CDR3 here is CASSLGLAGVETQYF. The CDR3 DNA reads TGTGCCAGCAGCTTGGGACTAGCGGGAGTAGAGACCCAGTACTTC.